Below, 23 T cell receptor beta chains from the same sample are listed, as sequenced in a study of T cells in Graves' hyperthyroidism and ophthalmopathy. RNA transcripts served as the template for amplifying TCR beta CDR3 regions. Initially, a first-round RT-PCR of the TCR CDR3 employed the HTBI primer set. TCRdb reanalysed the multiplex PCR reads using MiXCR and keeps one entry per CDR3 protein. The data hold about 600,000 distinct CDR3 sequences, with over 12% observed a single time. The sequencing sample was made of blood. The receptors were gathered from a woman aged 18 to 35 with Graves' ophthalmopathy.

V is TRBV6-2 or TRBV6-3 and J is TRBJ1-4; no reliable D call. The CDR3 is made up of 12 amino acids. Deletions cut 6 bases from V and 8 bases from J, with 10 bases between. The germline V gene has CDR1 MNHEY and CDR2 SVGEGT. The CDR3 DNA reads as TGTGCCAGCAGCTCGTTTGGAGAAAAACTGTTTTTT. This sequence encodes CASSSFGEKLFF.

This clonotype was observed many times. This sequence joins TRBV12-3 or TRBV12-4 and TRBJ1-1; D gene uncertain. This CDR3 has 13 amino acids. V lost 5 bases to trimming and J lost 3 bases, with 10 bases between them. CDR3 residues: CASSPQAYTEAFF. The CDR3 nucleotides read TGTGCCAGCAGTCCTCAGGCCTACACTGAAGCTTTCTTT.

This clonotype has only a few counts. The V gene is TRBV7-9, the J gene TRBJ2-1; 13 nucleotides line up with TRBD2. This CDR3 has 19 residues. Trimming removed 1 base from V and 2 bases from J; junction bases left unmatched: 8. Germline V lookup: CDR1 SEHNR, CDR2 FQNEAQ (reference sequence). CDR3 protein: CASSLGRTSGSFAYNEQFF. The CDR3 nucleotides read TGTGCCAGCAGCTTAGGACGGACTAGCGGGAGTTTCGCCTACAATGAGCAGTTCTTC.

This clonotype was observed many times. This chain connects TRBV7-9 to TRBJ2-1, with TRBD1 matching 7 bases. The CDR3 runs to 15 residues. After removal of 4 bases from V and 4 bases from J, the junction contained 7 bases not matched to a gene. The germline V gene has CDR1 SEHNR and CDR2 FQNEAQ (reference sequence). CDR3 coding DNA: TGTGCCAGCAGCTCCTCCCAGGACAGGTACAATGAGCAGTTCTTC. This encodes CASSSSQDRYNEQFF.

There are many counts of this clonotype. The chain combines TRBV12-3 or TRBV12-4 with TRBJ2-7, with TRBD2 identical over 14 bases. The CDR3 is made up of 14 amino acids. V lost 5 bases to trimming and J lost 9 bases; unmatched junction nucleotides: 6. The CDR3 loop reads CASSLGLAGAVQYF. DNA for the CDR3: TGTGCCAGCAGTCTGGGACTAGCGGGAGCAGTGCAGTACTTC.

About this clonotype itself: A much larger clone lies a single base off, so this may be a read error. The chain employs TRBV5-1 and TRBJ1-1; D is possibly TRBD1 (5 bases). This CDR3 comprises 16 residues. Germline values: CDR1 SGHRS, CDR2 YFSETQ. CDR3: CASGLRPFDRNTEAFF. Here the CDR3 DNA reads TGCGCCAGCGGCTTGAGGCCTTTTGACAGGAACACTGAAGCTTTCTTT.

The chain combines TRBV19 with TRBJ2-5; perhaps TRBD2 as D (6 bases). In germline, CDR1 is LNHDA, CDR2 SQIVND (reference sequence). With 7 bases removed from V and 3 bases from J, the gap between germline ends came to 12 bases. This CDR3 has 13 amino acids. The CDR3 region is CASTGGAKETQYF. CDR3 bases: TGTGCCAGTACCGGCGGGGCAAAAGAGACCCAGTACTTC. The whole variable domain, remainder taken from reference TRBV19 and TRBJ2-5, is DGGITQSPKYLFRKEGQNVTLSCEQNLNHDAMYWYRQDPGQGLRLIYYSQIVNDFQKGDIAEGYSVSREKKESFPLTVTSAQKNPTAFYLCASTGGAKETQYFGPGTRLLVL.

This clonotype showed up many times. The chain joins TRBV9 to TRBJ2-7; the D is unclear. The CDR3 runs to 12 residues. Trimming shortened V by 0 bases and J by 5 bases, and 6 bases separated the two germline ends. Germline assignment: CDR1 SGDLS and CDR2 YYNGEE. CDR3 nucleotide sequence: TGTGCCAGCAGCGTAGGAAACGACGAGCAGTACTTC. Its translation: CASSVGNDEQYF.

The chain couples TRBV30 to TRBJ2-1, with a weak D call TRBD2 (6 bases). Germline lookup yields CDR1 GTSNPN and CDR2 SVGIG (reference sequence). V was clipped by 5 bases and J by 9 bases, with 14 bases between them. The CDR3 is made up of 12 amino acids. DNA of the CDR3: TGTGCCTGGGACCAACTAGCTGGTGAGCAGTTCTTC. This encodes CAWDQLAGEQFF.

The CDR3 DNA sequence: TGTGCCATCAGTAGACAGGGGAACTATGGCTACACCTTC. Translated, it gives CAISRQGNYGYTF. The chain has TRBV10-3 and TRBJ1-2; 8 bases fit TRBD1. This CDR3 comprises 13 residues. Germline-derived CDR1 and CDR2 are ENHRY and SYGVKD. V lost 5 bases and J lost 2; bases outside the gene matches: 1.

This clonotype has a handful of counts. This sequence joins TRBV9 and TRBJ2-2, with 9 positions matching TRBD1. CDR1 SGDLS and CDR2 YYNGEE come from the germline V gene. The CDR3 is made up of 18 amino acids. Unmatched junction bases numbered 11, after V lost 5 bases and J lost 0 bases. As DNA, the CDR3 is TGTGCCAGCAGGCGACAGGGGGAAAACACCGCGAACACCGGGGAGCTGTTTTTT. It encodes CASRRQGENTANTGELFF. The whole variable domain, remainder taken from reference TRBV9 and TRBJ2-2, is DSGVTQTPKHLITATGQRVTLRCSPRSGDLSVYWYQQSLDQGLQFLIQYYNGEERAKGNILERFSAQQFPDLHSELNLSSLELGDSALYFCASRRQGENTANTGELFFGEGSRLTVL.

In this sample, this clonotype turned up many times. The V call is TRBV27, the J call TRBJ2-5; D unclear. This CDR3 region has 16 residues. The V end lost 6 bases, the J end lost 2 bases, and 19 bases lay between the germline ends. Germline V gives CDR1 MNHEY, CDR2 SMNVEV (reference sequence). CDR3 sequence: CASSPLGREAQETQYF. The CDR3 DNA sequence: TGTGCCAGCAGCCCACTGGGTAGGGAAGCACAAGAGACCCAGTACTTC.

Comments on this clonotype: A much larger clone sits a single nucleotide away, making a read error possible. The chain uses TRBV12-3 or TRBV12-4 and TRBJ2-1; D gene ambiguous. The CDR3 is 13 residues long. DNA for the CDR3: TGTGCCAGCAGCGTTTCAGTACGCAATGAGAAGTTCTTC. Translation gives CASSVSVRNEKFF.

This clonotype was recorded at least ten times. J is TRBJ1-6 and V is TRBV7-2, with 9 bases lining up with TRBD1. Trimming took 0 bases from V and 8 from J; bases not matched to a gene: 5. Germline values: CDR1 SGHTA, CDR2 FQGNSA. This CDR3 has 16 residues. CDR3 nucleotide sequence: TGTGCCAGCAGCTTAGCCGGGACAGGGAGTTATTCACCCCTCCACTTT. Translated: CASSLAGTGSYSPLHF.

The gene calls are TRBV6-2 or TRBV6-3 and TRBJ2-7, with a possible D match to TRBD2 (7 bases). This CDR3 region has 15 residues. The germline V gene has CDR1 MNHEY and CDR2 SVGEGT. Trimming pared 6 bases from V and 4 bases from J, leaving 19 bases between. The CDR3 bases are TGTGCCAGCAGCCCCCGGGGGGCGCCAAGGTACGAGCAGTACTTC. It is translated as CASSPRGAPRYEQYF.

In this sample, this clonotype turned up many times. The chain combines TRBV28 with TRBJ1-2; D ambiguous. V was clipped by 3 bases and J by 5 bases, with 7 bases between them. Germline V CDR1 and CDR2: MDHEN, SYDVKM. The length of the CDR3 is 12 residues. In nucleotides, the CDR3 is TGTGCCAGCAGTTTCGGCGGTTATGGCTACACCTTC. This encodes CASSFGGYGYTF.

This clonotype was seen at least ten times. This chain joins TRBV19 and TRBJ2-1, with D perhaps TRBD1 (6 bases). The CDR3 contains 15 residues. The V and J ends lost 4 bases and 3 bases respectively, with 13 bases between them. The germline gives CDR1 LNHDA, CDR2 SQIVND (reference sequence). The DNA of the CDR3 is TGTGCCAGTAGTAATGGGGGCAGCTTCTACAATGAGCAGTTCTTC. The encoded protein is CASSNGGSFYNEQFF.

In this sample, this clonotype turned up many times. The chain joins TRBV30 to TRBJ1-6; weak D call: TRBD1 (6 bases). Germline assignment: CDR1 GTSNPN and CDR2 SVGIG (reference sequence). The CDR3 covers 16 residues. Trimming shortened V by 3 bases and J by 7 bases, and 19 bases separated the two germline ends. The CDR3 region has the DNA TGTGCCTGGAGGCCCGGATACAGGGCTGGGAATTCACCCCTCCACTTT. As protein: CAWRPGYRAGNSPLHF.

This clonotype has at least ten counts. The chain couples TRBV5-5 to TRBJ1-5; the match to TRBD1 covers 7 bases. The CDR3 sequence is 14 residues long. V trimming: 4 bases; J trimming: 5 bases; junction bases outside the gene matches: 6. Germline assignment: CDR1 SGHKS and CDR2 YYEKEE (reference sequence). Written as DNA, the CDR3 is TGTGCCAGCAGCCTCTGGGACAGCCATCAGCCCCAGCATTTT. This sequence encodes CASSLWDSHQPQHF.

This clonotype was detected ten times or more. This sequence joins TRBV11-2 and TRBJ2-3; weak D call: TRBD1 (5 bases). V lost 1 base, J lost 7 bases, and 15 bases lay in between. The CDR3 has 15 residues. Looked up from germline, CDR1 is SGHAT and CDR2 is FQNNGV. CDR3 nucleotide sequence: TGTGCCAGCAGCTTAGCAGGGCTTGGTTCAAATACGCAGTATTTT. This encodes CASSLAGLGSNTQYF.

A single count supports this clonotype. The chain combines TRBV6-2 or TRBV6-3 with TRBJ1-1, with unresolved D. The V end was cut by 4 bases, the J end by 3 bases, with 12 bases between. Germline assignment: CDR1 MNHEY and CDR2 SVGEGT. The CDR3 spans 14 residues. CDR3 bases: TGTGCCAGCAGTTCCCTAATGACTCACACTGAAGCTTTCTTT. As protein: CASSSLMTHTEAFF.

Details on this clonotype: One end of the junction varies from germline; a read error may be responsible. The gene calls are TRBV10-3 and TRBJ2-1; 7 bases align to TRBD2. The CDR3 length is 16 residues. From germline, CDR1 is ENHRY and CDR2 SYGVKD. The CDR3 DNA reads TGTGCCATCAGTGAGGATGGGGAGGGCCTATACAATGAGCAGCTCTTC. It encodes CAISEDGEGLYNEQLF.

This clonotype was detected many times. The chain uses TRBV10-3 and TRBJ1-5, with no clear D. The V end lost 11 bases, the J end lost 7 bases, and 15 bases lay between the germline ends. Germline assignment: CDR1 ENHRY and CDR2 SYGVKD. The CDR3 is made up of 12 amino acids. The CDR3 region has the DNA TGTGCCTCGGCCCCCGAGGAGCAGCCCCAGCATTTT. It encodes CASAPEEQPQHF.